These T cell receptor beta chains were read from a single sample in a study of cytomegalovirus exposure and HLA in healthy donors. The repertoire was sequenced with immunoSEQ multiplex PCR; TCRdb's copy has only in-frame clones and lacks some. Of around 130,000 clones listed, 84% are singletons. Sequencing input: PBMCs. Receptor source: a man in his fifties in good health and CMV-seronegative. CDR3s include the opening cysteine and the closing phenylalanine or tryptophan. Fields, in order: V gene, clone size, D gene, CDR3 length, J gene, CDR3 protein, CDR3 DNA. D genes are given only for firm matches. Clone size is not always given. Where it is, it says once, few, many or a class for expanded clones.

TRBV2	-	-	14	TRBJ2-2	CASSDVQNTGELFF	TGTGCCAGCAGTGATGTACAAAACACCGGGGAGCTGTTTTTT
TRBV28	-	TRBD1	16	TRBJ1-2	CASSLFRGPVNYGYTF	TGTGCCAGCAGTTTATTTAGGGGGCCAGTCAACTATGGCTACACCTTC
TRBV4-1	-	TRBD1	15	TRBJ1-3	CASSQTGGGGNTIYF	TGCGCCAGCAGCCAGACAGGGGGAGGTGGAAACACCATATATTTT
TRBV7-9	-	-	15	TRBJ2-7	CASSIMSAIGYEQYF	TGTGCCAGCAGCATTATGAGTGCCATCGGCTACGAGCAGTACTTC
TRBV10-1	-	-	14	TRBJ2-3	CASSEFTSRDTQYF	TGCGCCAGCAGTGAATTCACTAGCAGAGATACGCAGTATTTT
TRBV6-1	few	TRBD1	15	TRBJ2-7	CASSEGFRGIYEQYF	TGTGCCAGCAGTGAAGGGTTCAGGGGGATCTACGAGCAGTACTTC
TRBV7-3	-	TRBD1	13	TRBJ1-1	CASSVDRGTEAFF	TGTGCCAGCAGTGTTGACAGGGGCACTGAAGCTTTCTTT
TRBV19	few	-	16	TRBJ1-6	CASSMSPVARGSPLHF	TGTGCCAGTAGTATGAGCCCGGTGGCCCGGGGTTCACCCCTCCACTTT
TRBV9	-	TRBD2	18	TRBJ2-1	CASSVGLAGASSYNEQFF	TGTGCCAGCAGCGTAGGCCTAGCGGGGGCCAGCTCCTACAATGAGCAGTTCTTC
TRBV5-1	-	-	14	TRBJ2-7	CASSFLTDTYEQYF	TGCGCCAGCAGCTTCCTGACAGACACCTACGAGCAGTACTTC
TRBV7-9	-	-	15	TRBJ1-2	CASSLGIGEGMGYTF	TGTGCCAGCAGCTTAGGAATAGGGGAGGGAATGGGCTACACCTTC
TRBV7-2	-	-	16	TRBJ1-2	CASSRSLVRLNYGYTF	TGTGCCAGCAGCCGAAGCCTCGTCCGACTTAACTATGGCTACACCTTC
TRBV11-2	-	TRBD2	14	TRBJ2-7	CASSFGGGSYEQYF	TGTGCCAGCAGCTTCGGGGGGGGCTCCTACGAGCAGTACTTC
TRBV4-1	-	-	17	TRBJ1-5	CASSQWYRVQGNRPQHF	TGCGCCAGCAGCCAATGGTATCGGGTACAGGGCAATCGGCCCCAGCATTTT
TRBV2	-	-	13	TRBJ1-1	CASTGSMNTEAFF	TGTGCCAGCACCGGGTCCATGAACACTGAAGCTTTCTTT
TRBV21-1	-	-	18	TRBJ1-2	CASSKDSKRGRGMNGYTF	TGTGCCAGCAGCAAAGATAGTAAAAGGGGTCGAGGTATGAATGGCTACACCTTC
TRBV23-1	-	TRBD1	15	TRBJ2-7	CASSESRDRGSEQYF	TGCGCCAGCAGTGAAAGCCGGGACAGGGGTTCCGAGCAGTACTTC
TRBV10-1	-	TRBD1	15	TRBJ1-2	CASSARTGDFYGYTF	TGCGCCAGCAGTGCACGGACAGGGGATTTCTATGGCTACACCTTC
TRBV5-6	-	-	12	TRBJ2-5	CASSLLGETQYF	TGTGCCAGCAGCTTGCTAGGAGAGACCCAGTACTTC
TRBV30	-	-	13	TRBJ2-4	CAWSVMGADIQYF	TGTGCCTGGAGTGTAATGGGGGCGGACATTCAGTACTTC
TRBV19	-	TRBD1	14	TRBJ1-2	CASNKGARNYGYTF	TGTGCCAGTAATAAGGGGGCGCGGAACTATGGCTACACCTTC
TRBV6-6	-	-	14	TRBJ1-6	CASALQEGNSPLHF	TGTGCCAGCGCCCTACAGGAGGGGAATTCACCCCTCCACTTT
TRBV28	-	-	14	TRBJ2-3	CASSSPTSTDTQYF	TGTGCCAGCAGTTCACCTACTAGCACAGATACGCAGTATTTT
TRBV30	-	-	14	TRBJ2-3	CAWSRGSSTDTQYF	TGTGCCTGGAGTCGGGGGTCCTCCACAGATACGCAGTATTTT
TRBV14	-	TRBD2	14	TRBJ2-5	CASYRTSRKKTQYF	TGTGCCAGTTACCGGACTAGTAGGAAAAAGACCCAGTACTTC
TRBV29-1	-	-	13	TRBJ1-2	CSVEDLRGNGYTF	TGCAGCGTTGAAGATCTAAGGGGGAATGGCTACACCTTC
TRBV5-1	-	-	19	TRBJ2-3	CASSTGWAGTHRSTDTQYF	TGCGCCAGCAGCACTGGATGGGCCGGGACACACAGAAGCACAGATACGCAGTATTTT
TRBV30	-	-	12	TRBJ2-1	CAWSGLDNEQFF	TGTGCCTGGAGTGGGCTAGACAATGAGCAGTTCTTC
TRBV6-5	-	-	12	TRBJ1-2	CASSSGPKGYTF	TGTGCCAGCAGCTCAGGGCCTAAGGGCTACACCTTC
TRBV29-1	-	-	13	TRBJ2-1	CSVDMGPYNEQFF	TGCAGCGTTGATATGGGGCCCTACAATGAGCAGTTCTTC
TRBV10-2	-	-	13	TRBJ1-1	CASNSVRFTEAFF	TGCGCCAGCAATTCGGTGCGATTCACTGAAGCTTTCTTT
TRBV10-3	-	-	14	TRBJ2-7	CAISESGRSYEQYF	TGTGCCATCAGTGAGTCTGGCCGAAGCTACGAGCAGTACTTC
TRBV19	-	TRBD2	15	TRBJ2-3	CASSRTSGGTDTQYF	TGTGCCAGTAGTAGGACTAGCGGGGGCACAGATACGCAGTATTTT
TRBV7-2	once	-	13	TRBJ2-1	CANKIDPGNEQFF	TGTGCCAACAAGATCGACCCAGGGAATGAGCAGTTCTTC
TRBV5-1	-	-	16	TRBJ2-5	CASSAMPGGIGETQYF	TGCGCCAGCAGCGCGATGCCAGGGGGGATCGGAGAGACCCAGTACTTC
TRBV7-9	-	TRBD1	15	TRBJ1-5	CASSLGQGSNQPQHF	TGTGCCAGCAGCCTGGGACAGGGAAGCAATCAGCCCCAGCATTTT
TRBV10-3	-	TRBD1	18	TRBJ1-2	CAISQDRISYTPLYGYTF	TGTGCCATCAGTCAGGACAGGATATCTTATACCCCTTTATATGGCTACACCTTC
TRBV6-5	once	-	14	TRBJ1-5	CASSYSRSNQPQHF	TGTGCCAGCAGTTACTCCAGGAGCAATCAGCCCCAGCATTTT
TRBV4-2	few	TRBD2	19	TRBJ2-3	CASSQDRLAGGPSTDTQYF	TGTGCCAGCAGCCAAGATCGGCTAGCGGGGGGCCCCAGCACAGATACGCAGTATTTT
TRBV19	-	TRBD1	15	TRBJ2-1	CASSMDRGLTNEQFF	TGTGCCAGTAGTATGGACAGGGGGCTGACTAATGAGCAGTTCTTC
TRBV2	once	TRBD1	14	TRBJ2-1	CASSPDRVNNEQFF	TGTGCCAGCAGCCCGGACAGGGTCAACAATGAGCAGTTCTTC
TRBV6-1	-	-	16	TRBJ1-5	CASSANAGVSNQPQHF	TGTGCCAGCAGTGCTAATGCAGGTGTAAGCAATCAGCCCCAGCATTTT
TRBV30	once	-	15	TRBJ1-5	CAWSADYRAGQPQHF	TGTGCCTGGAGTGCCGACTACAGGGCTGGTCAGCCCCAGCATTTT
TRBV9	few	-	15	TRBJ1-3	CASSVAWGSGNTIYF	TGTGCCAGCAGCGTAGCATGGGGCTCTGGAAACACCATATATTTT
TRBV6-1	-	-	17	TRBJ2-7	CASSDPLTVRVGGEQYF	TGTGCCAGCAGTGATCCCCTCACGGTAAGGGTCGGAGGGGAGCAGTACTTC
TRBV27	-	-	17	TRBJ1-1	CASSLVGRVGGFTEAFF	TGTGCCAGCAGTCTAGTCGGGAGAGTTGGGGGGTTCACTGAAGCTTTCTTT
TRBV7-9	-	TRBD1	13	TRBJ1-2	CASSLPTGYGYTF	TGTGCCAGCAGCCTCCCGACAGGGTATGGCTACACCTTC
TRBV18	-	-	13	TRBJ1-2	CASSPRQEEGYTF	TGTGCCAGCTCACCACGTCAAGAGGAGGGCTACACCTTC
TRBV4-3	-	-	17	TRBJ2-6	CASSQDLLLSGANVLTF	TGCGCCAGCAGCCAAGATCTACTCCTCTCTGGGGCCAACGTCCTGACTTTC
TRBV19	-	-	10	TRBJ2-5	CASAGETQYF	TGTGCCAGTGCGGGGGAGACCCAGTACTTC
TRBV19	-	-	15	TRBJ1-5	CASSISALGNQPQHF	TGTGCCAGTAGTATCTCCGCTTTAGGCAATCAGCCCCAGCATTTT